This TCR beta chain was obtained from a study of shared clonotypes between healthy human individuals. Study-level background: For every donor, three CD4 naive, three CD4 memory, two CD8 naive and one CD8 memory plates were used. Study observations and caveats: Sequencing depth was expected to affect clonotype sharing among donors.

The CDR3 covers 12 residues. The germline V gene has CDR1 LNHNV and CDR2 YYDKDF (reference sequence). Trimming removed 4 bases from V and 6 bases from J, with 7 bases in between. A word on this clone: Its antigen is not identified.

Measured with immunoSEQ multiplex PCR; TCRdb has only the in-frame clones, and not every one. The data contain over 1.5 million clones, under 99% of them singletons. Sequenced: naive CD4+ T cells sorted from blood. Subset reported: CD45RA+ positively selected. The TCR sequence derives from a man aged 25-45 years in good health. This sequence joins TRBV15 and TRBJ2-1; TRBD1 might be the D (5 bases). The CDR3 DNA follows: TGTGCCACCAGCAAGACAGCCAATGAGCAGTTCTTC. Encoded protein: CATSKTANEQFF.